Described below is a single TCR beta chain sequence and its context. The sample holds many counts of this clonotype. Its antigen is still unknown. Per-base quality was not reported, and no clone a single base away is much larger than it. The method was RT-PCR. The instrument given in TCRdb is Illumina HiSeq 2500. The raw public reads went through TCRdb reprocessing: fastp at Q25, MiXCR clone calling, in-frame beta chains kept. Each CDR3 protein appears once, grouped with its most common genes and DNA. For this sample the table gives more than 200,000 distinct CDR3 sequences, of which approximately 12% were detected only once. The top ten clones comprise 7.8% of the sample. The data were taken from a study of response to subunit inactivated influenza vaccine (dated by TCRdb to the late 2010s). Study-level background: To follow how T cells responded to a trivalent subunit inactivated influenza vaccine, the researchers relied on deep quantitative profiling of the T cell receptor repertoire.

Trimming removed 4 bases from V and 2 bases from J, leaving 9 bases between the germline ends. Counted from cysteine to phenylalanine, this CDR3 has 13 amino acids. Solely the CDR3 DNA is kept, with 39 bases framed from the first base. CDR1 and CDR2 (SEHNR, FQNEAQ) derive from the germline V gene (reference sequence). Broad study findings and their caveats: According to the authors, only a limited number of new T cells may be recruited by each seasonal influenza vaccination.

The receptor chain draws on TRBV7-9 and TRBJ2-7; the best D guess is TRBD1, with 6 bases matching. Specimen: non-naive T cells sorted from PBMCs, collected 14 to 15 days before vaccination. What this sample's cell subset or site label stands for: memory T cell fraction. The receptor was isolated from a man aged 50 to 59 who received an inactivated influenza vaccine. Donor details come from another sample of the same person, matched by shared clones. The CDR3 in this case is CASSSGVTYEQYF. The nucleotide sequence is given as TGTGCCAGCAGCTCAGGGGTTACCTACGAGCAGTACTTC. Reference TRBV7-9 and TRBJ2-7 genes cover what lies past the CDR3, so the full variable domain is DTGVSQNPRHKITKRGQNVTFRCDPISEHNRLYWYRQTLGQGPEFLTYFQNEAQLEKSRLLSDRFSAERPKGSFSTLEIQRTEQGDSAMYLCASSSGVTYEQYFGPGTRLTVT.